This T cell receptor beta chain was obtained from a study of cytomegalovirus exposure and HLA in healthy donors. Comment on this clone: The antigen remains unidentified.

J gave up 4 bases and V 3 bases, and 3 bases lay outside the gene matches. This CDR3 has 14 residues. CDR1 is MDHEN and CDR2 is SYDVKM in the germline V gene. The primer mix had 60 Vbeta and 13 Jbeta primers. Profiled with immunoSEQ multiplex PCR; TCRdb holds only in-frame clones, not every one. Listed are about 62,000 clones; roughly 5.4% falls within the top ten. Findings and caveats of the study: Analysis performed later showed TCR beta chains linked to HLA being more clonally expanded than equally common others.

The chain uses TRBV28 and TRBJ2-1; the match to TRBD2 covers 7 bases. This receptor was identified in a man younger than 40 in good health and CMV-seropositive. Sequencing was done on a sample of PBMCs. The CDR3 nucleotides are TGTGCCAGCAGTTTTGAGGGACTATACAATGAGCAGTTCTTC. Amino acids: CASSFEGLYNEQFF. The entire variable domain, with the rest obtained from reference TRBV28 and TRBJ2-1, is as follows: DVKVTQSSRYLVKRTGEKVFLECVQDMDHENMFWYRQDPGLGLRLIYFSYDVKMKEKGDIPEGYSVSREKKERFSLILESASTNQTSMYLCASSFEGLYNEQFFGPGTRLTVL.